These 20 T cell receptor beta chains share one sample of origin, sequenced in a study of cytomegalovirus exposure and HLA in healthy donors. Primers: 60 Vbeta forward and 13 Jbeta reverse. Some clones are missing from TCRdb's copy, which holds only in-frame ones; the method was immunoSEQ multiplex PCR. The repertoire holds 100,000 to 150,000 clones, around 80% seen once, with approximately 1.6% in the top ten. Sequenced sample: PBMCs. The receptors were gathered from a female donor in good health and CMV-seronegative.

V is TRBV2 and J is TRBJ1-4, with TRBD1 identical over 8 bases. V shed 3 bases, J shed 5 bases, and the junction held 2 bases outside the gene matches. The CDR3 runs 14 residues. Germline-derived CDR1 and CDR2 are SNHLY and FYNNEI. CDR3 bases: TGTGCCAGCAGTGAGACAGGGGAGAATGAAAAACTGTTTTTT. Protein sequence: CASSETGENEKLFF.

This chain joins TRBV5-1 and TRBJ2-1; TRBD2 agrees at 9 bases. From germline, CDR1 is SGHRS and CDR2 YFSETQ. The V segment lost 5 bases and the J segment 3 bases; nucleotides outside the gene matches: 12. The CDR3 runs to 17 residues. The DNA of the CDR3 is TGCGCCAGCAGTTACTCACCTAGCGGGGCTAACTACAATGAGCAGTTCTTC. Encoded protein: CASSYSPSGANYNEQFF.

The chain uses TRBV28 and TRBJ2-1; D gene uncertain. V was shortened by 10 bases and J by 7 bases, with 11 bases between the two germline ends. Germline CDR1 MDHEN, CDR2 SYDVKM. This CDR3 is 11 amino acids long. CDR3 residues: CATSLENEQFF. In DNA form, the CDR3 reads TGTGCCACCTCTTTAGAAAATGAGCAGTTCTTC. Full variable domain (remainder filled in from reference TRBV28 and TRBJ2-1): DVKVTQSSRYLVKRTGEKVFLECVQDMDHENMFWYRQDPGLGLRLIYFSYDVKMKEKGDIPEGYSVSREKKERFSLILESASTNQTSMYLCATSLENEQFFGPGTRLTVL.

The chain uses TRBV4-3 and TRBJ2-7; possible D gene TRBD1, 6 bases. CDR1 is LGHNA and CDR2 is YSLEER in the germline V gene. CDR3 length equals 15 residues. V lost 3 bases and J 6 bases, leaving 18 bases between the germline ends. The CDR3 nucleotides are TGCGCCAGCAGCCACCGGATCCAGGGGTGGGCCGAGCAGTACTTC. It is translated as CASSHRIQGWAEQYF.

V usage is TRBV28 and J usage is TRBJ1-3; 8 bases are shared with TRBD1. The CDR3 consists of 17 residues. The V segment lost 4 bases and the J segment 2 bases; nucleotides outside the gene matches: 10. Germline V gene lookup returns CDR1 MDHEN and CDR2 SYDVKM. CDR3 bases: TGTGCCAGCAGTTCCTTAAGGGCAGGGGGCCCTGGAAACACCATATATTTT. Its protein is CASSSLRAGGPGNTIYF.

V and J are TRBV6-5 and TRBJ1-3; possibly TRBD1 for D (6 bases). Germline assignment: CDR1 MNHEY and CDR2 SVGAGI. V was trimmed by 0 bases and J by 5 bases, leaving 11 bases between them. The CDR3 contains 15 residues. CDR3 DNA: TGTGCCAGCAGTTACTCCGGCAGGGGTAGAAACACCATATATTTT. Translated: CASSYSGRGRNTIYF.

The count of this clone is one. The chain joins TRBV2 to TRBJ2-3; 11 bases are a match to TRBD2. V lost 5 bases, J lost 3 bases, and 1 base stayed unmatched. Per the germline V gene, CDR1 is SNHLY and CDR2 is FYNNEI. The CDR3 consists of 14 residues. CDR3 loop: CASSRTSGTDTQYF. The CDR3 DNA reads as TGTGCCAGCAGTAGGACTAGCGGGACAGATACGCAGTATTTT.

The chain recombines TRBV7-9 with TRBJ2-5; 9 bases are a match to TRBD1. This CDR3 has 17 amino acids. Germline CDR1 reads SEHNR; CDR2 reads FQNEAQ (reference sequence). V lost 5 bases to trimming and J lost 1 base; unmatched junction nucleotides: 11. The CDR3: CASSGLDRGRIQETQYF. CDR3 nucleotides: TGTGCCAGCAGCGGTCTGGACAGGGGCCGTATCCAAGAGACCCAGTACTTC.

The rearrangement joins TRBV5-1 to TRBJ2-1; 7 nucleotides line up with TRBD1. Trimming at V came to 5 bases and at J to 8 bases, leaving 4 bases not matched to a gene. The CDR3 contains 12 residues. Germline V gene data show CDR1 as SGHRS and CDR2 as YFSETQ. CDR3 residues: CASSSDRDEQFF. The CDR3 coding sequence is TGCGCCAGCAGTTCTGACAGGGATGAGCAGTTCTTC.

The chain links TRBV6-5 to TRBJ2-7, with D uncertain. CDR3 size: 13 residues. CDR1 is MNHEY, CDR2 SVGAGI, per germline. V was shortened by 6 bases and J by 3 bases, with 12 bases between the two germline ends. In nucleotides, the CDR3 is TGTGCCAGCAGATCCGTTTACAGCTACGAGCAGTACTTC. This translates into CASRSVYSYEQYF.

The V call is TRBV4-3, the J call TRBJ2-7, with D possibly TRBD2 on 6 matching bases. V was trimmed by 0 bases and J by 2 bases, leaving 14 bases between them. Germline lookup yields CDR1 LGHNA and CDR2 YSLEER. The CDR3 is made up of 16 amino acids. In DNA form, the CDR3 reads TGCGCCAGCAGCCAAGACCCCCGGGGGAACGCCTACGAGCAGTACTTC. It yields the protein CASSQDPRGNAYEQYF.

The chain uses TRBV4-1 and TRBJ2-6; D gene uncertain. This CDR3 has 17 amino acids. V gave up 2 bases and J gave up 0 bases, with 11 bases separating them. From germline, CDR1 is MGHRA and CDR2 YSYEKL. CDR3 nucleotides: TGCGCCAGCAGCCAACTATACGCTAGCTCTGGGGCCAACGTCCTGACTTTC. It yields the protein CASSQLYASSGANVLTF.

The chain joins TRBV29-1 to TRBJ2-5, with 7 bases matching TRBD2. CDR1 and CDR2 (germline): SQVTM, ANQGSEA. The CDR3 totals 13 residues. After removal of 4 bases from V and 5 bases from J, the junction contained 7 bases not matched to a gene. CDR3 coding DNA: TGCAGCGTTGTATCCGGGAGGCGGGAGACCCAGTACTTC. Protein: CSVVSGRRETQYF. Full variable domain (rest looked up from reference TRBV29-1 and TRBJ2-5): SAVISQKPSRDICQRGTSLTIQCQVDSQVTMMFWYRQQPGQSLTLIATANQGSEATYESGFVIDKFPISRPNLTFSTLTVSNMSPEDSSIYLCSVVSGRRETQYFGPGTRLLVL.

The V gene is TRBV11-2, the J gene TRBJ2-7, with a weak D call TRBD2 (5 bases). Per germline, CDR1 SGHAT and CDR2 FQNNGV. The CDR3 runs to 12 residues. Trimming pared 4 bases from V and 10 bases from J, leaving 14 bases between. The CDR3 sequence is CASSSSSGPQYF. The CDR3 nucleotides are TGTGCCAGCAGCTCCTCCAGCGGCCCACAGTACTTC.

The chain couples TRBV5-5 to TRBJ2-7; D is undetermined. The germline gives CDR1 SGHKS, CDR2 YYEKEE (reference sequence). Trimming cost V 1 base and J 2 bases, with 10 bases left between them. The CDR3 is made up of 14 amino acids. The CDR3 DNA reads TGTGCCAGCAGCTTGACCACAGACCCCTACGAGCAGTACTTC. Its translation: CASSLTTDPYEQYF.

This chain connects TRBV5-1 to TRBJ1-1; TRBD1 might be the D (6 bases). The germline V gene has CDR1 SGHRS and CDR2 YFSETQ. Trimming removed 0 bases at V and 7 bases at J, with 10 bases between. This CDR3 comprises 13 residues. The CDR3 reads CASSLEGRGEAFF. The CDR3 coding sequence is TGCGCCAGCAGCTTGGAGGGCAGGGGTGAAGCTTTCTTT.

The chain combines TRBV5-1 with TRBJ2-5, with D tentatively TRBD1 (6 bases). Trimming stripped 2 bases from V and 0 bases from J, with 8 bases between. The CDR3 is 14 residues long. Germline V gives CDR1 SGHRS, CDR2 YFSETQ. CDR3: CASSFKGDQETQYF. The CDR3, as DNA: TGCGCCAGCAGCTTTAAGGGGGACCAAGAGACCCAGTACTTC. Supplemented by reference TRBV5-1 and TRBJ2-5, the full variable domain reads KAGVTQTPRYLIKTRGQQVTLSCSPISGHRSVSWYQQTPGQGLQFLFEYFSETQRNKGNFPGRFSGRQFSNSRSEMNVSTLELGDSALYLCASSFKGDQETQYFGPGTRLLVL.

The count of this clone is one. The rearrangement links TRBV18 to TRBJ1-1; unclear D gene. Deletions cut 3 bases from V and 6 bases from J, with 11 bases between. The CDR3 is made up of 13 amino acids. CDR1 is KGHSH, CDR2 LQKENI, per germline. The CDR3 loop is CASSPDTFAEAFF. The CDR3 DNA is TGTGCCAGCTCACCCGACACCTTCGCTGAAGCTTTCTTT.

V and J are TRBV14 and TRBJ2-7; possibly TRBD1 for D (5 bases). The V gene lost 4 bases and the J gene lost 2 bases, with 9 bases spanning the gap. Germline V gives CDR1 SGHDN, CDR2 FVKESK. This CDR3 is 13 amino acids long. The CDR3 DNA reads TGTGCCAGCAGCCTTCAGGGCGCCTACGAGCAGTACTTC. Its translation is CASSLQGAYEQYF.

This sequence joins TRBV28 and TRBJ2-3, with TRBD2 matching over 12 bases. The trim removed 8 bases at V and 2 bases at J, leaving 5 bases unmatched. This CDR3 spans 15 amino acids. Per the germline V gene, CDR1 is MDHEN and CDR2 is SYDVKM. CDR3 residues: CASGLAGLSTDTQYF. CDR3 bases: TGTGCCAGCGGACTAGCGGGACTTTCCACAGATACGCAGTATTTT.